Sequencing of this T cell receptor (beta chain) was carried out in a study of blood T cell repertoires in COVID-19. The overall study: Acute-phase and convalescent COVID-19 samples originated in the United States, Italy and Spain. The cDNA or gDNA used as material had been derived from T cells, B-cell-depleted T cells, or PBMCs.

Germline loops: CDR1 SGHDT, CDR2 YYEEEE. V trimming: 0 bases; J trimming: 6 bases; junction bases outside the gene matches: 0. This CDR3 contains 13 residues. Authors' data handling: Amplification with reference gene primers provided the estimates of nucleated cell counts. Repertoires were generated with immunoSEQ multiplex PCR, while TCRdb's copy carries only in-frame clones and drops some. The DNA gave D and trimming, while V, J and clone size come from that table. The sample has over 110,000 clones, just under 80% seen once. The source material was peripheral blood. The receptor's source is a woman aged 55-75 years with acute or convalescent COVID-19. This chain connects TRBV5-6 to TRBJ2-7; 10 nucleotides align to TRBD1. CDR3 loop: CASSLGTGGEQYF. The CDR3 coding sequence is TGTGCCAGCAGCTTGGGGACAGGGGGCGAGCAGTACTTC.